This T cell receptor beta chain stems from a study of shared clonotypes between healthy human individuals (dated by TCRdb to 2018 to 2020). Background for the entire study: The cohort comprised two women and three men aged 18 to 49 years. For each donor, CD4 naive and CD4 memory were each run on three plates, CD8 naive on two plates, and CD8 memory on one plate. To estimate repertoire size and how much clonotypes are shared between individuals, the study performed deep sequencing of blood TCR repertoires from about five healthy adults. Libraries were prepared and TCR repertoires were sequenced by different laboratories using diverse techniques, in order to increase sequencing depth and limit assay-specific biases. Per donor, leukapheresis produced somewhere between about 0.9 and 10 billion PBMCs. What the authors observed across the whole study: Sampling was limited to blood, and TCR repertoires in tissue likely differ from TCR repertoires in blood. Clonotypes shared by all four sorted-subset donors showed higher generation probabilities than non-shared clonotypes. Incomplete sequencing was indicated by rarefaction of sorted-subset datasets, despite the large sequencing depth. Across four donors, around 5% of naive CD4, roughly 3.5% of naive CD8, 2.3% of memory CD4, and approximately 0.4% of memory CD8 clonotypes were shared. Larger estimated clonotype richness was generally found for naive subsets than for memory subsets. Because the study included only a small number of donors, the genetic and exposure-history diversity represented was limited. Based on pairwise subsampling, the degree of clonotype sharing among donors was expected to be affected by sequencing depth.

CD8 naive samples were CD45RO-negative cells positively selected for CCR7, giving a CD45RA+CCR7+ population that excluded TemRA cells. Donors were healthy HIV-negative adults with no recently reported acute infections or vaccinations. Every donor was a Caucasian adult residing in Nashville, Tennessee, USA. Blood was collected by leukapheresis, and PBMCs were isolated by Ficoll-Histopaque density gradient centrifugation and then cryopreserved in liquid nitrogen vapor phase. Analytical flow cytometry was used to check the purity and quantity of every magnetically sorted T cell population. Genomic DNA was isolated from each sorted fraction and quantified by UV absorbance on a Nanodrop 2000c. To note about this clone: Its antigen is currently not known. Qualities for individual bases were not recorded, and no much larger clone is one base off.

V is reduced by 6 bases and J by 5 bases, leaving a spacing of 13 bases between them. The CDR3, from cysteine to phenylalanine, totals 13 residues. Only CDR3 DNA is held: 39 bases, read in frame from base 1. The germline V gene (reference sequence) yields LNHNV for CDR1 and YYDKDF for CDR2. TCR CDR3 regions were amplified from genomic DNA by multiplex PCR using the deep immunoSEQ assay. Genomic DNA extracted from each cell subset was distributed evenly over all wells of several immunoSEQ 96-well plates, and each plate served as one replicate. Each replicate PCR for sorted subsets received around 210 ng genomic DNA, equal to 28,000 or so T cell genomes. Purified libraries were quantified with a Qubit 3.0 fluorometer, sized on a Bioanalyzer 2100, and re-quantified with the KAPA Library Quantification kit. Each immunoSEQ 96-well plate was sequenced on its own single-read 150-cycle Illumina NextSeq 550 flow cell. Concerning the study's data processing: Because the immunoSEQ output held only junctional sequences and lacked quality scores, the filtering could not match the filtering applied to full-length reads. To assign V/J genes and CDR3, sequences were annotated against IMGT germline references using PyIR, a Python wrapper for IgBLAST v1.9. Reads were removed for weak V/J assignments (E-value above 1e-6), missing CDR3, stop codons, out-of-frame junctions, or ambiguous translated residues. A V3J clonotype was defined by an identical inferred V gene, J gene, and CDR3 amino acid sequence. Percentage overlap between repertoires was computed as shared unique clonotypes divided by the size of the smaller repertoire. Three approaches were used to assess repertoire richness: RTK rarefaction, the Chao1 estimator, and Recon v2.1 estimates of unobserved clonotypes. OLGA was used to compute generation probabilities for all TCRbeta clonotypes that the gDNA method yielded from a few donors. TCRdb holds this immuneACCESS table with in-frame rearrangements only. Some clones are missing; in checked studies, unresolved V genes explain under half, and the rest has no known cause. That table furnishes V, J and clone size, whereas the DNA furnished D and trimming. The sample table lists nearly 2 million clones, about 95% of them with a count of one. The ten biggest clones cover 1.2% of the sample.

This clonotype originated in a young man in good health. The V gene is TRBV15 and the J gene is TRBJ2-5; a tentative D match to TRBD2 spans 5 bases. Material: naive CD8+ T cells sorted from blood. Reading the label with the study, this specimen's cell subset or site is: CD45RA+CCR7+. The CDR3 here reads CATSIRRMETQYF. The DNA sequence is as follows: TGTGCCACCAGTATAAGGAGGATGGAGACCCAGTACTTC.